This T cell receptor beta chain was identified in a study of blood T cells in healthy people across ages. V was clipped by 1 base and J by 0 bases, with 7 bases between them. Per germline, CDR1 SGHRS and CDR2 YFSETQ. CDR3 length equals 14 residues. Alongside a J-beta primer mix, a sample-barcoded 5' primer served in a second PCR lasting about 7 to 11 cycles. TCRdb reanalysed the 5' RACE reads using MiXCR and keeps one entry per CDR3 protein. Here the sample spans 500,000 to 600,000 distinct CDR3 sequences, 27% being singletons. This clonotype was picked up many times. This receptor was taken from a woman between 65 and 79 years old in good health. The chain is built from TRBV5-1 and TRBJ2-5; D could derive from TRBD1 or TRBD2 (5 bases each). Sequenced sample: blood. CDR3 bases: TGCGCCAGCAGCTTGTGGGGGAACCAAGAGACCCAGTACTTC. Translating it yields CASSLWGNQETQYF. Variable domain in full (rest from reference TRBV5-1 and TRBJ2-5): KAGVTQTPRYLIKTRGQQVTLSCSPISGHRSVSWYQQTPGQGLQFLFEYFSETQRNKGNFPGRFSGRQFSNSRSEMNVSTLELGDSALYLCASSLWGNQETQYFGPGTRLLVL.